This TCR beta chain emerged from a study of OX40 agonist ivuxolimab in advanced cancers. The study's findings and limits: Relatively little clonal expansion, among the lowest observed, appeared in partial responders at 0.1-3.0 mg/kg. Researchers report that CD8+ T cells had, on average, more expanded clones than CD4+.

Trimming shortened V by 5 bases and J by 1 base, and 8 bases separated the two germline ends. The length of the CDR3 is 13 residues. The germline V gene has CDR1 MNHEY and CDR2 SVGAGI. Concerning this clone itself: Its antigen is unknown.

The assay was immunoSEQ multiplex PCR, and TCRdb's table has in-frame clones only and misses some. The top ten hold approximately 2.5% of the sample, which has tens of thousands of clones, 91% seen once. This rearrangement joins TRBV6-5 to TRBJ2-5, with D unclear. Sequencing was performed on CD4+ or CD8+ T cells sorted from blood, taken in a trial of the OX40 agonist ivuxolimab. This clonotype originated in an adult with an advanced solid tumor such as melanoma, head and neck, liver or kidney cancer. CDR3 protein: CASSQLTQETQYF. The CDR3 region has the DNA TGTGCCAGCAGTCAATTGACCCAAGAGACCCAGTACTTC.